These T cell receptor beta chains were read from a single sample in a study of Graves' ophthalmopathy and Graves' hyperthyroidism. Each CDR3 protein is one row after TCRdb ran MiXCR on the multiplex PCR reads. This table holds approximately 640,000 distinct CDR3 sequences, roughly 39% found once. Sequencing was carried out using peripheral blood. Receptors originate from an adult man with Graves' ophthalmopathy. The CDR3 runs from the conserved cysteine through the conserved F or W. A D gene is named only where the DNA matches it firmly. Size is omitted from some rows. Given values are once, few, many or a class for expanded clones.

D: -
size: many
J: TRBJ1-2
V: TRBV12-3/TRBV12-4
DNA: TGTGCCAGCAGTTTAGGGGCGGCAGTCTATGGCTACACCTTC
CDR3: CASSLGAAVYGYTF

D: TRBD1
size: many
J: TRBJ2-5
V: TRBV19
DNA: TGTGCCAGTAGTCCAGGGGACAGCTGGGAGACCCAGTACTTC
CDR3: CASSPGDSWETQYF

D: -
size: -
J: TRBJ1-1
V: TRBV5-4
DNA: TGTGCCAGCAGCTTCGGGACCTACCTTGAAGCTTTCTTT
CDR3: CASSFGTYLEAFF

D: -
size: many
J: TRBJ1-5
V: TRBV6-1
DNA: TGTGCCAGCACGTTTGAGACAGGTTATAGCAATCAGCCCCAGCATTTT
CDR3: CASTFETGYSNQPQHF

D: -
size: -
J: TRBJ2-5
V: TRBV15
DNA: TGTGCCACCAGCAGGGCAGGCGGGAACAATGAGACCCAGTACTTC
CDR3: CATSRAGGNNETQYF

D: TRBD2
size: -
J: TRBJ2-1
V: TRBV25-1
DNA: TGTGCCACCAGTCTGCCCGGGAGGGCCAACAATGAGCAGTTCTTC
CDR3: CATSLPGRANNEQFF

D: TRBD1
size: once
J: TRBJ2-5
V: TRBV14
DNA: TGTGCCAGCAGCCAAGAGGGACAGGGGATGGAGACCCAGTACTTC
CDR3: CASSQEGQGMETQYF

D: TRBD2
size: -
J: TRBJ2-5
V: TRBV20-1
DNA: TGCAGTGCTAGACTAGCGGGGGATCCTGTACAAGAGACCCAGTACTTC
CDR3: CSARLAGDPVQETQYF

D: TRBD1
size: -
J: TRBJ1-3
V: TRBV9
DNA: TGTGCCAGCAGCCAAGCCGGGACAGGGAACACCATATATTTT
CDR3: CASSQAGTGNTIYF

D: -
size: -
J: TRBJ2-1
V: TRBV7-9
DNA: TGTGCCAGCAGCTTTGCGGGTTTGGTCAATGAGCAGTTCTTC
CDR3: CASSFAGLVNEQFF